This T cell receptor (beta chain) was documented in a study of T cells in Graves' hyperthyroidism and ophthalmopathy. Whole-study findings and limits: Ophthalmopathy prediction by the model preceded onset by a median approximately 6.9 months. Peripheral blood also featured most of the thyroid clonotypes expanded above 0.001.

The CDR3 runs 14 residues. V was clipped by 6 bases and J by 4 bases; unmatched bases: 6. The V gene's germline CDR1 is SNHLY and CDR2 FYNNEI. Concerning this clonotype: What it recognizes is unknown.

From RNA transcripts, TCR beta CDR3 regions were amplified. First-round RT-PCR targeting the TCR CDR3 was performed with the HTBI primer set. TCRdb re-called the multiplex PCR reads with MiXCR, one entry per CDR3 protein. The table records roughly 500,000 distinct CDR3 sequences, approximately 49% of them present only once. Lactation, pregnancy, other autoimmune disease or uncontrolled infection excluded patients. The sequence was obtained from an adult woman with Graves' disease, either hyperthyroidism or ophthalmopathy (not recorded which). The chain combines TRBV2 with TRBJ1-5; TRBD1 aligns across 7 bases. The sequencing input was peripheral blood or thyroid tissue (not recorded which). The chain's CDR3 is CASRGTAENQPQHF. CDR3 coding DNA: TGTGCCAGCAGGGGGACAGCCGAGAATCAGCCCCAGCATTTT.